The 21 T cell receptor beta chains listed next were all sequenced from one sample in a study of blood T cell repertoires in COVID-19. TCRdb keeps only in-frame clones here, not all; method: immunoSEQ multiplex PCR. The data show about half a million clones, over 75% seen once. The sequencing input was peripheral blood. The receptors derive from a human donor in a cohort sampled during active COVID-19.

The V gene is TRBV15, the J gene TRBJ1-5; 9 bases line up with TRBD1. The V segment lost 0 bases and the J segment 5 bases; nucleotides outside the gene matches: 5. The CDR3 runs to 16 residues. Per the germline V gene, CDR1 is LNHNV and CDR2 is YYDKDF (reference sequence). The CDR3 loop is CATSRDRDRAYQPQHF. Written as DNA, the CDR3 is TGTGCCACCAGCAGAGACCGGGACAGGGCTTATCAGCCCCAGCATTTT. The full variable domain, completed using reference TRBV15 and TRBJ1-5, is DAMVIQNPRYQVTQFGKPVTLSCSQTLNHNVMYWYQQKSSQAPKLLFHYYDKDFNNEADTPDNFQSRRPNTSFCFLDIRSPGLGDTAMYLCATSRDRDRAYQPQHFGDGTRLSIL.

The CDR3 DNA follows: TGTGCCAGCAGCTTGGTGGGGGCGCACACTGAAGCTTTCTTT. This codes for CASSLVGAHTEAFF. The chain carries TRBV5-6 and TRBJ1-1; maybe TRBD1 (6 bases). The V gene's germline CDR1 is SGHDT and CDR2 YYEEEE. V dropped 0 bases and J dropped 3 bases, with 9 bases sitting between them. The CDR3 totals 14 residues.

This clone turned up a few times. V and J are TRBV6-2 or TRBV6-3 and TRBJ1-5, with 8 bases identical to TRBD1. Germline-derived CDR1 and CDR2 are MNHEY and SVGEGT. CDR3 length: 14 residues. Trimming took 4 bases from V and 5 from J; bases not matched to a gene: 4. Written as DNA, the CDR3 is TGTGCCAGCAGTTGGACAGGGATTGATCAGCCCCAGCATTTT. Translation gives CASSWTGIDQPQHF.

The chain combines TRBV16 with TRBJ1-4; 9 nucleotides align to TRBD1. Germline values: CDR1 KGHSY, CDR2 FQNENV. The junction had 5 bases not matched to a gene; V was cut back by 4 bases and J by 8 bases. The CDR3 is 14 residues long. The DNA of the CDR3 is TGTGCCAGCAGCCCAAGGGGACAGGGCGAAAAACTGTTTTTT. Translating it yields CASSPRGQGEKLFF.

The CDR3 here is CASSLGDGTPKGEKLFF. DNA of the CDR3: TGTGCCAGCAGCTTAGGAGACGGGACTCCAAAGGGTGAAAAACTGTTTTTT. This chain links TRBV7-9 with TRBJ1-4; a possible D gene is TRBD1 (5 bases). CDR3 length: 17 residues. Germline assignment: CDR1 SEHNR and CDR2 FQNEAQ (reference sequence). V lost 1 base and J lost 7, with 19 bases in between.

The rearrangement links TRBV5-1 to TRBJ2-3; 7 bases fit TRBD2. J was trimmed by 4 bases and V by 6 bases; bases with no gene match: 11. The CDR3 extends over 15 amino acids. Germline V gene lookup returns CDR1 SGHRS and CDR2 YFSETQ. The CDR3 here is CASNSPGRSADTQYF. Written as DNA, the CDR3 is TGCGCCAGCAACTCCCCCGGGAGGTCAGCAGATACGCAGTATTTT.

The chain carries TRBV10-2 and TRBJ1-1; 7 bases line up with TRBD1. After removal of 7 bases from V and 3 bases from J, the junction contained 5 bases not matched to a gene. The CDR3 length is 13 residues. Germline V CDR1 and CDR2: WSHSY, SAAADI. CDR3 nucleotides: TGCGCCAGCAATAGGGGGCCGGACACTGAAGCTTTCTTT. The encoded protein is CASNRGPDTEAFF.

Comments on this clone: Additional DNA sequences in this sample encode the identical CDR3. The gene calls are TRBV5-1 and TRBJ1-1; 7 nucleotides match TRBD1. The J segment lost 1 base and the V segment lost 5 bases, leaving 8 bases of the junction unmatched. The CDR3 covers 15 residues. CDR1 and CDR2 (germline): SGHRS, YFSETQ. CDR3 bases: TGCGCCAGCAGTTCGACAGGGCTCGGGAACACTGAAGCTTTCTTT. It codes for CASSSTGLGNTEAFF.

The table lists this clone with a few counts. The gene calls are TRBV27 and TRBJ2-7, with TRBD2 matching over 7 bases. Per the germline V gene, CDR1 is MNHEY and CDR2 is SMNVEV (reference sequence). This CDR3 has 13 residues. V lost 6 bases, J lost 6 bases, and 8 bases stayed unmatched. As DNA, the CDR3 is TGTGCCAGCAGATACCGACTAGCATCCGAGCAGTACTTC. Translated, it gives CASRYRLASEQYF.

The chain is built from TRBV18 and TRBJ1-2; TRBD1 might be the D (5 bases). Germline values: CDR1 KGHSH, CDR2 LQKENI. Trimming pared 2 bases from V and 8 bases from J, leaving 15 bases between. The CDR3 sequence is 14 residues long. In DNA form, the CDR3 reads TGTGCCAGCTCACCAGACAGCGCTTCTAGGGGCTACACCTTC. Protein sequence: CASSPDSASRGYTF.

The chain recombines TRBV2 with TRBJ1-1; maybe TRBD1 (5 bases). V lost 6 bases and J 3 bases, leaving 14 bases between the germline ends. The germline V gene has CDR1 SNHLY and CDR2 FYNNEI. CDR3 length equals 14 residues. The CDR3 DNA sequence: TGTGCCAGCAGGGAGGGGCTAGGGGACACTGAAGCTTTCTTT. Encoded protein: CASREGLGDTEAFF. The full variable domain, its missing parts supplied by reference TRBV2 and TRBJ1-1, is EPEVTQTPSHQVTQMGQEVILRCVPISNHLYFYWYRQILGQKVEFLVSFYNNEISEKSEIFDDQFSVERPDGSNFTLKIRSTKLEDSAMYFCASREGLGDTEAFFGQGTRLTVV.

The chain combines TRBV19 with TRBJ2-4, with D perhaps TRBD2 (5 bases). CDR1 and CDR2 (germline): LNHDA, SQIVND (reference sequence). CDR3 size: 14 residues. V gave up 10 bases and J gave up 3 bases, with 16 bases separating them. The CDR3 bases are TGTGCCATTAATCGGATAGGAGGCAAAAACATTCAGTACTTC. This codes for CAINRIGGKNIQYF.

The chain carries TRBV7-2 and TRBJ1-2, with 7 nucleotides matching TRBD1. Trimming removed 5 bases from V and 4 bases from J; junction bases left unmatched: 7. The CDR3 runs 14 residues. Germline V gene data show CDR1 as SGHTA and CDR2 as FQGNSA. The CDR3 reads CASSVIRDSYGYTF. In DNA form, the CDR3 reads TGTGCCAGCAGCGTTATCCGGGACAGCTATGGCTACACCTTC.

This clone was counted at least ten times. The V and J genes are TRBV28 and TRBJ1-1, with D unclear. Germline CDR1 and CDR2: MDHEN and SYDVKM. The CDR3 is made up of 14 amino acids. Deletions cut 6 bases from V and 3 bases from J, with 14 bases between. The CDR3 coding sequence is TGTGCCAGCAGCCCCCTAACGGAGGACACTGAAGCTTTCTTT. As protein: CASSPLTEDTEAFF.

The V and J genes are TRBV10-3 and TRBJ2-1, with 8 bases fitting TRBD2. Germline CDR1 ENHRY, CDR2 SYGVKD. V lost 4 bases to trimming and J lost 3 bases; unmatched junction nucleotides: 17. This CDR3 spans 19 amino acids. Here the CDR3 DNA reads TGTGCCATCAGTGCATGGGGTAGCGGGATTATCCTCGGCTACAATGAGCAGTTCTTC. This encodes CAISAWGSGIILGYNEQFF.

J is TRBJ2-5 and V is TRBV10-3; 8 positions match TRBD2. This CDR3 contains 14 residues. Germline CDR1 ENHRY, CDR2 SYGVKD. Trimming removed 6 bases from V and 5 bases from J; junction bases left unmatched: 8. The CDR3 sequence is CAIRPGLAGETQYF. The CDR3 region has the DNA TGTGCCATCAGGCCAGGACTAGCCGGGGAGACCCAGTACTTC.

The chain is built from TRBV24-1 and TRBJ2-5; possibly TRBD2 for D (6 bases). Trimming took off 9 bases at V and 3 bases at J, with 13 bases between the two ends. CDR1 KGHDR and CDR2 SFDVKD come from the germline V gene. CDR3 size: 13 residues. This CDR3 is CATRFSGEETQYF. The CDR3, as DNA: TGTGCCACCCGATTTTCGGGGGAAGAGACCCAGTACTTC.

This clone came up once. The V call is TRBV11-3, the J call TRBJ1-1, with 7 bases fitting TRBD1. Germline assignment: CDR1 SGHNT and CDR2 YENEEA. V shed 0 bases and J 9 bases; nucleotides not matched to a gene: 4. The CDR3 has 13 amino acids. CDR3 DNA: TGTGCCAGCAGCTTAGACGGACAGGAGCAAGCTTTCTTT. Protein sequence: CASSLDGQEQAFF.

The chain carries TRBV4-3 and TRBJ2-3; 7 bases match TRBD2. Germline lookup yields CDR1 LGHNA and CDR2 YSLEER. The CDR3 covers 18 residues. V shed 1 base and J 0 bases; nucleotides not matched to a gene: 10. CDR3: CASSQGTSRVPSTDTQYF. The CDR3 nucleotides are TGCGCCAGCAGCCAAGGGACTAGTAGGGTACCTAGCACAGATACGCAGTATTTT.

The rearrangement joins TRBV11-2 to TRBJ2-2, with D possibly matching TRBD2 (5 bases). Germline CDR1 SGHAT, CDR2 FQNNGV. V gave up 0 bases and J gave up 2 bases, with 10 bases separating them. This CDR3 is 16 amino acids long. The DNA of the CDR3 is TGTGCCAGCAGCTTAGAGACGGGGTCCAACACCGGGGAGCTGTTTTTT. It codes for CASSLETGSNTGELFF. The whole variable domain, filled in from reference TRBV11-2 and TRBJ2-2, reads EAGVAQSPRYKIIEKRQSVAFWCNPISGHATLYWYQQILGQGPKLLIQFQNNGVVDDSQLPKDRFSAERLKGVDSTLKIQPAKLEDSAVYLCASSLETGSNTGELFFGEGSRLTVL.

The V call is TRBV28, the J call TRBJ1-1; TRBD1 matches at 10 bases. Germline values: CDR1 MDHEN, CDR2 SYDVKM. The CDR3 runs 17 residues. V lost 6 bases, J lost 1 base, and 11 bases stayed unmatched. This CDR3 is CASRLLATGGSNTEAFF. The CDR3 DNA reads as TGTGCCAGCAGACTTCTTGCGACAGGGGGCTCGAACACTGAAGCTTTCTTT.